These 26 T cell receptor beta chains originate from one sample sequenced in a study of T cell repertoires in cytomegalovirus infection. TCRdb re-analysed the reads in MiXCR, keeping a single row per CDR3 protein. The profile shows some 440,000 distinct CDR3 sequences, approximately 31% of them singletons. The specimen sequenced was PBMCs. These receptors came from a human donor in good health (CMV status not recorded). Some clones in this sample may be carry-over from other donors' samples.

The gene calls are TRBV20-1 and TRBJ1-5; no clear D. Trimming stripped 7 bases from V and 8 bases from J, with 18 bases between. CDR1 and CDR2 (germline): DFQATT, SNEGSKA (reference sequence). This CDR3 comprises 13 residues. The CDR3 region is CSVGSQKREPQHF. CDR3 coding DNA: TGCAGTGTGGGCAGTCAAAAAAGGGAGCCCCAGCATTTT.

As concerns this clonotype: A much larger clonotype is one base distant, so this may be a read error. The CDR3 ends on some other residue instead of the conserved phenylalanine or tryptophan, so this is likely a read error. The chain combines TRBV28 with TRBJ2-1, with a tentative D call TRBD1 (5 bases). With 5 bases removed from V and 7 bases from J, the gap between germline ends came to 21 bases. The germline V gene encodes CDR1 MDHEN and CDR2 SYDVKM. This CDR3 has 16 residues. The CDR3 region is CASSPYLGRAGNEQFL. The CDR3 DNA follows: TGTGCCAGCAGTCCCTACCTGGGCAGGGCAGGTAATGAGCAGTTCTTA.

This clonotype was observed at least ten times. The chain uses TRBV7-8 and TRBJ1-1; the D gene is possibly TRBD1 (6 bases). The CDR3 has 15 amino acids. Germline values: CDR1 SGHVS, CDR2 FQNEAQ. Between the trimmed V and J ends, which lost 7 bases and 1 base, there was a span of 16 bases. The CDR3 protein is CASTTGTPPNTEAFF. CDR3 nucleotides: TGTGCCAGCACCACCGGGACACCACCGAACACTGAAGCTTTCTTT.

This clonotype was counted a few times. CDR3 sequence reads: CASSYSRRTSTPYSNQPQHF. CDR3 bases: TGTGCCAGCAGTTACTCGAGGCGTACATCCACCCCATATAGCAATCAGCCCCAGCATTTT. The genes are TRBV6-7 and TRBJ1-5; D unresolved. TRBV6-7 is labeled an ORF, and its function is uncertain. The germline V and J ends were trimmed by 0 bases and 0 bases, with 21 bases remaining between them. The CDR3 is 20 residues long.

This clonotype was seen a handful of times. The chain recombines TRBV7-2 with TRBJ2-2; TRBD1 matches 9 bases. This CDR3 is 17 amino acids long. Trimming cost V 3 bases and J 7 bases; bases outside gene matches: 12. The germline V gene has CDR1 SGHTA and CDR2 FQGNSA. The CDR3 region has the DNA TGTGCCAGCAGCTTCAGAGGTTGGGACAGGGTGAACGGGGAGCTGTTTTTT. Amino acids: CASSFRGWDRVNGELFF.

This clonotype was observed a handful of times. The chain carries TRBV4-1 and TRBJ1-1; no firm D call. The length of the CDR3 is 16 residues. Germline assignment: CDR1 MGHRA and CDR2 YSYEKL. With 7 bases removed from V and 0 bases from J, the gap between germline ends came to 18 bases. CDR3 residues: CASTKEVRTLNTEAFF. CDR3 DNA sequence: TGCGCCAGCACCAAAGAGGTCCGGACCCTGAACACTGAAGCTTTCTTT.

The chain has TRBV2 and TRBJ1-5, with no clear D. CDR1 and CDR2 (germline): SNHLY, FYNNEI. Trimming left V 6 bases short and J 1 base short, with 10 bases between. The CDR3 covers 14 residues. This CDR3 reads CASSRGGSNQPQHF. DNA for the CDR3: TGTGCCAGCAGCCGGGGAGGAAGCAATCAGCCCCAGCATTTT.

The chain uses TRBV19 and TRBJ1-3; TRBD1 might be the D (5 bases). CDR1 and CDR2 (germline): LNHDA, SQIVND (reference sequence). CDR3 size: 16 residues. V lost 5 bases to trimming and J lost 2 bases, with 16 bases between them. CDR3 sequence (DNA): TGTGCCAGTAGTTTGGACACCGCGGGTACTGGAAACACCATATATTTT. This gives the protein CASSLDTAGTGNTIYF.

This clonotype was found a few times. The chain is built from TRBV7-6 and TRBJ1-2; D is perhaps TRBD1 (6 bases). There are 15 residues in the CDR3. The germline V gene encodes CDR1 SGHVS and CDR2 FNYEAQ. Trimming took off 4 bases at V and 5 bases at J, with 17 bases between the two ends. CDR3 in amino acids: CASSSGGQGWYGYTF. Here the CDR3 DNA reads TGTGCCAGCAGCTCCGGGGGGCAGGGTTGGTATGGCTACACCTTC.

This clonotype was recorded a few times. The CDR3 nucleotides are TGTGCCAGCAGCCAAGATGGGGGCATCTCCTACGAGCAGTACTTC. This translates into CASSQDGGISYEQYF. This chain connects TRBV4-2 to TRBJ2-7; D perhaps matches TRBD1 (6 bases). Trimming left V 0 bases short and J 0 bases short, with 9 bases between. The CDR3 totals 15 residues. Per germline, CDR1 LGHNA and CDR2 YNFKEQ.

This clonotype was seen a handful of times. This chain links TRBV18 with TRBJ2-5; TRBD1 matches at 8 bases. CDR1 and CDR2 from the germline V gene are KGHSH and LQKENI. V lost 2 bases and J lost 1; bases outside the gene matches: 3. The CDR3 totals 15 residues. CDR3 in DNA: TGTGCCAGCTCACCAGAGACAGGGGCCCAAGAGACCCAGTACTTC. Protein: CASSPETGAQETQYF.

This clonotype has more than one count but fewer than ten. The J gene is TRBJ2-1, the V gene TRBV5-1; a weak D match, TRBD2 (6 bases). CDR3 length: 11 amino acids. Deletions cut 7 bases from V and 7 bases from J, with 9 bases between. The germline V gene encodes CDR1 SGHRS and CDR2 YFSETQ. CDR3 sequence: CASAAGNEQFF. CDR3 in DNA: TGCGCCAGCGCCGCGGGGAATGAGCAGTTCTTC. The complete variable domain, with remaining parts taken from reference TRBV5-1 and TRBJ2-1, reads KAGVTQTPRYLIKTRGQQVTLSCSPISGHRSVSWYQQTPGQGLQFLFEYFSETQRNKGNFPGRFSGRQFSNSRSEMNVSTLELGDSALYLCASAAGNEQFFGPGTRLTVL.

Comments on this clonotype: The final CDR3 position lacks the conserved phenylalanine or tryptophan, pointing to a likely read error. The chain is built from TRBV4-1 and TRBJ2-4, with D unresolved. This CDR3 contains 14 residues. Germline V gives CDR1 MGHRA, CDR2 YSYEKL. Trimming removed 1 base at V and 5 bases at J, with 9 bases between. CDR3 amino acids: CASSQVATENIQYL. The DNA of the CDR3 is TGCGCCAGCAGCCAAGTTGCGACGGAAAACATTCAGTACTTA.

The chain has TRBV11-2 and TRBJ1-2; D may be TRBD1 (5 bases). Germline CDR1 reads SGHAT; CDR2 reads FQNNGV. V was clipped by 1 base and J by 3 bases, with 9 bases between them. The CDR3 consists of 14 residues. The CDR3 region is CASSLGGGDYGYTF. CDR3 coding DNA: TGTGCCAGCAGCTTAGGTGGGGGGGACTATGGCTACACCTTC.

This chain joins TRBV7-9 and TRBJ2-7; tentative D call: TRBD1 (5 bases). V was cut by 3 bases and J by 4 bases, with 13 bases left in between. The CDR3 sequence is 14 residues long. The germline CDR1 and CDR2 sequences are SEHNR and FQNEAQ (reference sequence). CDR3 amino acids: CASSLGQSPYEQYF. The DNA for the CDR3 is TGTGCCAGCAGCTTGGGGCAGTCACCTTACGAGCAGTACTTC.

The genes are TRBV20-1 and TRBJ1-1; D call uncertain. The CDR3 is 13 amino acids. Between the trimmed V and J ends, which lost 2 bases and 5 bases, there was a span of 12 bases. Germline lookup yields CDR1 DFQATT and CDR2 SNEGSKA (reference sequence). CDR3 protein: CSARSYGDTEAFF. DNA for the CDR3: TGCAGTGCTAGAAGCTATGGTGATACTGAAGCTTTCTTT.

This clonotype has more than one count but fewer than ten. The genes are TRBV6-5 and TRBJ2-7; D gene ambiguous. Trimming stripped 4 bases from V and 3 bases from J, with 13 bases between. This CDR3 comprises 14 residues. Germline V gives CDR1 MNHEY, CDR2 SVGAGI. Written as DNA, the CDR3 is TGTGCCAGCAGTTCCTCTAGACCGAGCTACGAGCAGTACTTC. Residues: CASSSSRPSYEQYF.

This clonotype occurred many times. This chain uses TRBV7-8 with TRBJ2-7; 8 positions match TRBD2. CDR1 is SGHVS and CDR2 is FQNEAQ in the germline V gene. The CDR3 has 16 amino acids. Trimming at V came to 4 bases and at J to 2 bases, leaving 10 bases not matched to a gene. The CDR3 loop reads CASSSEEGLVAYEQYF. The CDR3 DNA sequence: TGTGCCAGCAGCTCCGAAGAGGGACTAGTCGCCTACGAGCAGTACTTC.

CDR3 bases: TGTGCCAGCTCACCGGGACTGGAACAGCCCCAGCATTTT. Protein: CASSPGLEQPQHF. The rearrangement joins TRBV18 to TRBJ1-5; TRBD1 might be the D (5 bases). CDR3 length: 13 residues. Germline V gives CDR1 KGHSH, CDR2 LQKENI. V was trimmed by 3 bases and J by 7 bases, leaving 10 bases between them.

In its sample, this clonotype was seen a few times. The genes are TRBV11-2 and TRBJ2-7; D is possibly TRBD1 (5 bases). Germline values: CDR1 SGHAT, CDR2 FQNNGV. V gave up 5 bases and J gave up 3 bases, with 14 bases separating them. This CDR3 has 14 amino acids. CDR3: CASSPFRGRYEQYF. In DNA, the CDR3 is TGTGCCAGCAGCCCCTTTAGGGGTCGCTACGAGCAGTACTTC.

The V gene is TRBV12-3 or TRBV12-4, the J gene TRBJ2-5; TRBD2 matches at 8 bases. V shed 3 bases and J 3 bases; nucleotides not matched to a gene: 9. CDR3 size: 16 residues. The CDR3, as DNA: TGTGCCAGCAGTTTTATCGGGGGGGGCGGTAAAGAGACCCAGTACTTC. It specifies CASSFIGGGGKETQYF.

This sequence joins TRBV7-9 and TRBJ2-3; perhaps TRBD2 as D (7 bases). CDR1 is SEHNR, CDR2 FQNEAQ, per germline (reference sequence). V gave up 2 bases and J gave up 5 bases, with 17 bases separating them. This CDR3 has 16 residues. CDR3 DNA sequence: TGTGCCAGCAGCTTAACTGGCGGGGGCGGGGGAGATACGCAGTATTTT. Translating gives CASSLTGGGGGDTQYF.

The chain combines TRBV19 with TRBJ1-1, with D hard to call. Trimming shortened V by 3 bases and J by 4 bases, and 12 bases separated the two germline ends. Looked up from germline, CDR1 is LNHDA and CDR2 is SQIVND (reference sequence). The CDR3 length is 14 residues. CDR3 nucleotides: TGTGCCAGTAGTATTTGGGGAGAAAGCACTGAAGCTTTCTTT. It encodes CASSIWGESTEAFF.

The table lists this clonotype with a few counts. The chain joins TRBV5-6 to TRBJ2-1, with a tentative D call TRBD2 (5 bases). V lost 7 bases to trimming and J lost 1 base, with 18 bases between them. The CDR3 covers 16 residues. Germline CDR1 SGHDT, CDR2 YYEEEE. CDR3 amino acids: CASVRRTYPSYNEQFF. The CDR3 DNA reads TGTGCCAGCGTGCGGCGGACTTACCCTTCCTACAATGAGCAGTTCTTC.

This clonotype showed up just a few times. This chain uses TRBV27 with TRBJ1-5; D may be TRBD1 (6 bases). Germline CDR1 and CDR2: MNHEY and SMNVEV (reference sequence). The CDR3 is 16 residues long. The V and J ends lost 6 bases and 2 bases respectively, with 17 bases between them. CDR3 in amino acids: CASRPDAGTRNQPQHF. The CDR3 region has the DNA TGTGCCAGCAGACCCGATGCTGGGACACGCAATCAGCCCCAGCATTTT.

This clonotype was counted a few times. V and J are TRBV18 and TRBJ2-3, with D hard to call. Trimming pared 2 bases from V and 0 bases from J, leaving 9 bases between. This CDR3 spans 15 amino acids. Germline loops: CDR1 KGHSH, CDR2 LQKENI. CDR3 bases: TGTGCCAGCTCACCAGAATACGAAAGCACAGATACGCAGTATTTT. It translates to CASSPEYESTDTQYF. The variable domain in full, with the rest retrieved from reference TRBV18 and TRBJ2-3, is NAGVMQNPRHLVRRRGQEARLRCSPMKGHSHVYWYRQLPEEGLKFMVYLQKENIIDESGMPKERFSAEFPKEGPSILRIQQVVRGDSAAYFCASSPEYESTDTQYFGPGTRLTVL.